These T cell receptor beta chains were read from a single sample in a study of T cell responses to AZD1222 COVID-19 vaccine. This table comes from immunoSEQ multiplex PCR, and its TCRdb copy is limited to in-frame clones, with some not included. The sample shows roughly 170,000 clones, about 86% of them seen only once. Sequencing used peripheral blood, obtained on day 0 of AZD1222 vaccination. The receptors stem from an adult in good health. Each CDR3 is given with its conserved first and last residue. A D gene is named only where the DNA matches it firmly. The size field is filled for only some rows; it gives once, few, many or a size class.

>TRBV30|TRBJ1-1|-|-|16
TGTGCCTGGAGTAATGTGGCTGGTGGAGGGAGGACTGAAGCTTTCTTT
CAWSNVAGGGRTEAFF
>TRBV6-5|TRBJ2-3|-|-|15
TGTGCCAGCAGTTACAGGGGCAGTGTAACAGATACGCAGTATTTT
CASSYRGSVTDTQYF
>TRBV11-1|TRBJ1-2|-|TRBD1|15
TGTGCCAGCAGCTTAGCCCGGGATCAGGGGGATGGCTACACCTTC
CASSLARDQGDGYTF
>TRBV28|TRBJ1-5|-|-|16
TGTGCCAGCAGCCCTTGGGACGGATATAGCAATCAGCCCCAGCATTTT
CASSPWDGYSNQPQHF
>TRBV19|TRBJ2-7|-|TRBD2|15
TGTGCCAGTAGTATCGGGACTAGCGGGAGAGGCGAGCAGTACTTC
CASSIGTSGRGEQYF
>TRBV7-9|TRBJ1-1|few|TRBD1|16
TGTGCCAGCAGCCCAGGGGGACAGGGAGGGAACACTGAAGCTTTCTTT
CASSPGGQGGNTEAFF
>TRBV30|TRBJ1-5|many|TRBD1|15
TGTGCCTGGAGTGTAGCAGGGGGCGGCAATCAGCCCCAGCATTTT
CAWSVAGGGNQPQHF
>TRBV3-1/TRBV3-2|TRBJ2-5|-|-|15
TGTGCCAGCAGCCAAGATCCAATACTAGCTGAGACCCAGTACTTC
CASSQDPILAETQYF
>TRBV28|TRBJ1-2|-|TRBD1|13
TGTGCCAGCAGTGAGACAGGGAACTATGGCTACACCTTC
CASSETGNYGYTF
>TRBV7-8|TRBJ1-5|-|-|15
TGTGCCAGCAGCTTGCTCCGGGACAGCAATCAGCCCCAGCATTTT
CASSLLRDSNQPQHF
>TRBV21-1|TRBJ2-7|-|-|16
TGTGCCAGCAGCAAAGGGGAGGACGGCGTCGGCTACGAGCAGTACTTC
CASSKGEDGVGYEQYF
>TRBV18|TRBJ1-1|once|-|18
TGTGCCAGCTCACCGCGAGGGGAATCACCACGGAGGGACACTGAAGCTTTCTTT
CASSPRGESPRRDTEAFF
>TRBV9|TRBJ1-4|once|TRBD1|14
TGTGCCAGCAGCGAGAGGGGGCTGGGTGAAAAACTGTTTTTT
CASSERGLGEKLFF
>TRBV10-3|TRBJ2-7|once|-|14
TGTGCCATCAGTGGATGGCCTAGGGTCTACGAGCAGTACTTC
CAISGWPRVYEQYF
>TRBV5-1|TRBJ2-7|-|TRBD1|18
TGCGCCAGCAGCTTGGTCGGGACAGATCACTTCGTGCCCTACGAGCAGTACTTC
CASSLVGTDHFVPYEQYF
>TRBV6-6|TRBJ1-6|-|-|16
TGTGCCAGCAGTTACCCTGGGAGCTCCTATAATTCACCCCTCCACTTT
CASSYPGSSYNSPLHF
>TRBV30|TRBJ1-5|once|-|14
TGTGCCTGGAGGGGCCCGGGCGGGAGTCAGCCCCAGCATTTT
CAWRGPGGSQPQHF
>TRBV9|TRBJ1-1|-|-|14
TGTGCCAGCAGCGTAGTAGGGGGACCCACTGAAGCTTTCTTT
CASSVVGGPTEAFF
>TRBV9|TRBJ1-4|-|-|16
TGTGCCAGCAGCGGGCCGGCGGGCTTTGGGGTCAAAAAACTGTTTTTT
CASSGPAGFGVKKLFF
>TRBV6-5|TRBJ1-4|-|TRBD1|14
TGTGCCAGCAGTTGGGACAGGGGGCGTGAAAAACTGTTTTTT
CASSWDRGREKLFF
>TRBV7-9|TRBJ1-1|-|TRBD1|14
TGTGCCAGCAGCAAAGACAGGGTTGACACTGAAGCTTTCTTT
CASSKDRVDTEAFF
>TRBV5-1|TRBJ1-1|-|-|11
TGCGCCAGCAGGGGGGTTTATGAAGCTTTCTTT
CASRGVYEAFF
>TRBV3-1/TRBV3-2|TRBJ2-3|-|-|17
TGTGCCAGCAGCCGTAAGGGACGTACCCTCGGCACAGATACGCAGTATTTT
CASSRKGRTLGTDTQYF
>TRBV19|TRBJ2-1|-|TRBD1|15
TGTGCCAGTAGGTCCGGGACAGGGGCGAGGGGTGAGCAGTTCTTC
CASRSGTGARGEQFF
>TRBV3-1/TRBV3-2|TRBJ1-6|few|-|16
TGTGCCAGCAGCCAAGATTGGGGGGGAGGTAATTCACCCCTCCACTTT
CASSQDWGGGNSPLHF
>TRBV7-8|TRBJ1-2|-|TRBD1|13
TGTGCCAGCAGCCAGGACAGGCTCTATGGCTACACCTTC
CASSQDRLYGYTF
>TRBV4-2|TRBJ2-3|-|TRBD2|19
TGTGCCAGCAGCCAAGAAGGGACTAGCGGGGGGGCAGGCGCAGATACGCAGTATTTT
CASSQEGTSGGAGADTQYF
>TRBV30|TRBJ1-1|-|TRBD1|13
TGTGCCTGGAGTACAGGGGGAGCCACTGAAGCTTTCTTT
CAWSTGGATEAFF
>TRBV18|TRBJ2-1|once|-|17
TGTGCCAGCTCACCACAACAACGGATTCGCTCCTACAATGAGCAGTTCTTC
CASSPQQRIRSYNEQFF
>TRBV9|TRBJ1-4|-|-|15
TGTGCCAGCAGCGTAGGAGTCTCAGGGTTGGAAAAACTGTTTTTT
CASSVGVSGLEKLFF
>TRBV6-5|TRBJ1-1|-|-|15
TGTGCCAGCAGTTACTCGAATGTGGGAGGGACTGAAGCTTTCTTT
CASSYSNVGGTEAFF
>TRBV7-3|TRBJ2-3|-|-|16
TGTGCCAGCAGCTTCGGAGGGAACACTCTCTCAGATACGCAGTATTTT
CASSFGGNTLSDTQYF
>TRBV9|TRBJ2-3|-|-|13
TGTGCCAGCAGCGATCCAGGGAAAGATACGCAGTATTTT
CASSDPGKDTQYF
>TRBV5-8|TRBJ1-1|-|TRBD1|14
TGTGCCAGCAGACCGGACAGGGGGCACACTGAAGCTTTCTTT
CASRPDRGHTEAFF
>TRBV2|TRBJ1-3|-|-|13
TGTGCCAGCAGTGAAGGGGACAGAAACACCATATATTTT
CASSEGDRNTIYF
>TRBV9|TRBJ2-5|-|-|16
TGTGCCAGCAGCGTCGGGGGACAAACGTACCAAGAGACCCAGTACTTC
CASSVGGQTYQETQYF
>TRBV28|TRBJ2-1|-|TRBD2|16
TGTGCCAGCAGTCTCAGACTAGCGGGGGCCTACAATGAGCAGTTCTTC
CASSLRLAGAYNEQFF
>TRBV6-6|TRBJ1-5|-|-|15
TGTGCCAGCAGTTACTCGAGTCAGTACAATCAGCCCCAGCATTTT
CASSYSSQYNQPQHF
>TRBV3-1/TRBV3-2|TRBJ2-7|few|TRBD1|15
TGTGCCAGCAGCCCAGGGGGCAAAACTTCCTACGAGCAGTACTTC
CASSPGGKTSYEQYF
>TRBV4-2|TRBJ2-7|-|TRBD2|17
TGTGCCAGCAGCCAAGCCCAAACTAGCGTTAGCTCCTACGAGCAGTACTTC
CASSQAQTSVSSYEQYF
>TRBV6-1|TRBJ1-4|-|-|14
TGTGCCAGCAGGCCGCCCTCAACTAATGAAAAACTGTTTTTT
CASRPPSTNEKLFF
>TRBV28|TRBJ2-1|-|TRBD1|18
TGTGCCAGCACGGGGGGACAGGGGGTTCTAAGCTCCTACAATGAGCAGTTCTTC
CASTGGQGVLSSYNEQFF
>TRBV7-2|TRBJ2-5|few|TRBD2|17
TGTGCCAGCAGCTATACATCCAGCGGGGGTAGCCAAGAGACCCAGTACTTC
CASSYTSSGGSQETQYF